The 2 T cell receptor beta chains in this list originate from one sample, sequenced in a study of cytomegalovirus exposure and HLA in healthy donors. Primers included in the PCR were 60 Vbeta and 13 Jbeta primers. Some clones are missing from TCRdb's copy, which holds only in-frame ones; the method was immunoSEQ multiplex PCR. The table records roughly 90,000 clones, just under 90% of them present only once. The source material was PBMCs. The receptor source for this set is a man aged 18 to 29 in good health and CMV-seronegative.

This chain joins TRBV5-4 and TRBJ2-5; 10 positions match TRBD2. CDR1 and CDR2 from the germline V gene are SGHNT and YYREEE (reference sequence). CDR3 size: 16 residues. With V trimmed by 4 bases and J by 5 bases, 11 bases remained unmatched. The CDR3 sequence is CASSPRIAGGSETQYF. DNA of the CDR3: TGTGCCAGCAGCCCTCGAATAGCGGGAGGTTCTGAGACCCAGTACTTC. Using reference TRBV5-4 and TRBJ2-5 for the parts outside the CDR3, the full variable domain is ETGVTQSPTHLIKTRGQQVTLRCSSQSGHNTVSWYQQALGQGPQFIFQYYREEENGRGNFPPRFSGLQFPNYSSELNVNALELDDSALYLCASSPRIAGGSETQYFGPGTRLLVL.

V and J are TRBV5-1 and TRBJ2-2, with D unclear. The germline V gene has CDR1 SGHRS and CDR2 YFSETQ. Between the trimmed V and J ends, which lost 4 bases and 1 base, there was a span of 14 bases. CDR3 length equals 16 residues. CDR3 residues: CASSNPTPGNTGELFF. In DNA, the CDR3 is TGCGCCAGCAGCAACCCGACCCCAGGGAACACCGGGGAGCTGTTTTTT.